The 14 T cell receptor beta chains below were found in one sample sequenced in a study of preoperative IRX-2 immunotherapy in early breast cancer. Profiled with immunoSEQ multiplex PCR; TCRdb holds only in-frame clones, not every one. The sample has tens of thousands of clones, around 82% seen once. Documented treatment: preoperative locoregional IRX-2 cytokine immunotherapy. The material sequenced was lymph node tissue, taken after IRX-2 immunotherapy. Every receptor here comes from a human donor with breast cancer.

The chain joins TRBV11-3 to TRBJ1-1; D remains ambiguous. The CDR3 sequence is 14 residues long. CDR1 is SGHNT and CDR2 is YENEEA in the germline V gene. V was trimmed by 2 bases and J by 1 base, leaving 8 bases between them. The CDR3 DNA is TGTGCCAGCAGCTTATTAACCAGGAACACTGAAGCTTTCTTT. This codes for CASSLLTRNTEAFF.

The J gene is TRBJ1-2, the V gene TRBV11-3; D remains unclear. From germline, CDR1 is SGHNT and CDR2 YENEEA. This CDR3 has 17 amino acids. With 3 bases removed from V and 1 base from J, the gap between germline ends came to 18 bases. DNA of the CDR3: TGTGCCAGCAGCTTTCGCCCCGACTTGGGAGGTAACTATGGCTACACCTTC. It translates to CASSFRPDLGGNYGYTF.

This sequence joins TRBV7-6 and TRBJ1-4; TRBD1 matches 8 bases. Trimming cost V 0 bases and J 10 bases; bases outside gene matches: 4. The germline CDR1 and CDR2 sequences are SGHVS and FNYEAQ. The CDR3 runs 14 residues. The CDR3 DNA follows: TGTGCCAGCAGCTTAGCGACAGGGGTGGGAAAACTGTTTTTT. Its protein product is CASSLATGVGKLFF.

The V and J genes are TRBV11-3 and TRBJ1-5; D may be TRBD1 (6 bases). Trimming removed 2 bases at V and 3 bases at J, with 11 bases between. Germline V gene lookup returns CDR1 SGHNT and CDR2 YENEEA. The CDR3 runs to 15 residues. Here the CDR3 DNA reads TGTGCCAGCAGCTTAACTGGACAGAACAATCAGCCCCAGCATTTT. Translating gives CASSLTGQNNQPQHF.

The chain has TRBV30 and TRBJ1-6; the D gene is possibly TRBD1 (5 bases). Trimming left V 3 bases short and J 7 bases short, with 10 bases between. Germline CDR1 is GTSNPN and CDR2 is SVGIG (reference sequence). The CDR3 spans 13 residues. The CDR3 spells CAWRGLANSPLHF. DNA of the CDR3: TGTGCCTGGAGGGGACTGGCGAATTCACCCCTCCACTTT.

This rearrangement joins TRBV6-8 to TRBJ1-1; 8 bases align to TRBD1. The CDR3 sequence is 15 residues long. V lost 5 bases to trimming and J lost 4 bases; unmatched junction nucleotides: 9. From germline, CDR1 is MNHGY and CDR2 SAAAGT. The CDR3 bases are TGTGCCAGCAGTCGCCGCCGACAGGGGTTCACTGAAGCTTTCTTT. Encoded protein: CASSRRRQGFTEAFF.

The gene calls are TRBV6-8 and TRBJ2-1, with TRBD1 matching 9 bases. V shed 5 bases and J 1 base; nucleotides not matched to a gene: 9. Per germline, CDR1 MNHGY and CDR2 SAAAGT. The CDR3 contains 17 residues. CDR3: CASSPRPGQGSYNEQFF. CDR3 DNA sequence: TGTGCCAGCAGTCCTCGGCCGGGACAGGGATCCTACAATGAGCAGTTCTTC.

This clone was seen more than once but under ten times. The rearrangement links TRBV28 to TRBJ2-3, with TRBD2 matching over 7 bases. Trimming cost V 2 bases and J 6 bases; bases outside gene matches: 8. Germline V gene data show CDR1 as MDHEN and CDR2 as SYDVKM. The CDR3 covers 15 residues. Here the CDR3 reads CASSLRGRALDTQYF. The CDR3 nucleotides read TGTGCCAGCAGTTTACGGGGGAGGGCGCTGGATACGCAGTATTTT. Using reference TRBV28 and TRBJ2-3 for the parts outside the CDR3, the full variable domain is DVKVTQSSRYLVKRTGEKVFLECVQDMDHENMFWYRQDPGLGLRLIYFSYDVKMKEKGDIPEGYSVSREKKERFSLILESASTNQTSMYLCASSLRGRALDTQYFGPGTRLTVL.

The chain is built from TRBV4-1 and TRBJ2-7; TRBD1 aligns across 7 bases. Germline values: CDR1 MGHRA, CDR2 YSYEKL. After removal of 4 bases from V and 1 base from J, the junction contained 10 bases not matched to a gene. The CDR3 extends over 16 amino acids. The CDR3 reads CASSLTSGTASYEQYF. Written as DNA, the CDR3 is TGCGCCAGCAGCCTAACTTCCGGGACAGCATCCTACGAGCAGTACTTC.

The chain combines TRBV5-1 with TRBJ2-4; 8 bases agree with TRBD1. Germline CDR1 reads SGHRS; CDR2 reads YFSETQ. This CDR3 spans 17 amino acids. V lost 3 bases and J lost 1; bases outside the gene matches: 9. The CDR3 reads CASSYGGQGAAKNIQYF. The CDR3 DNA reads TGCGCCAGCAGCTACGGTGGTCAGGGGGCGGCCAAAAACATTCAGTACTTC.

This rearrangement joins TRBV29-1 to TRBJ1-3, with D uncertain. Trimming removed 7 bases from V and 0 bases from J, with 19 bases in between. Germline CDR1 reads SQVTM; CDR2 reads ANQGSEA. The CDR3 spans 16 residues. Written as DNA, the CDR3 is TGCAGCGCATCCCCCCCCGCCGGAGACTCTGGAAACACCATATATTTT. Protein: CSASPPAGDSGNTIYF.

The chain couples TRBV5-1 to TRBJ2-2; 7 bases are shared with TRBD1. Germline V lookup: CDR1 SGHRS, CDR2 YFSETQ. There are 16 residues in the CDR3. J gave up 5 bases and V 6 bases, and 13 bases lay outside the gene matches. In DNA, the CDR3 is TGCGCCAGCACTTCACAGGGGATAGGTTGGACCGGGGAGCTGTTTTTT. It is translated as CASTSQGIGWTGELFF.

The CDR3 spells CASSPLATGVGETQYF. CDR3 nucleotide sequence: TGTGCCAGTAGTCCTCTGGCGACAGGGGTAGGGGAGACCCAGTACTTC. This rearrangement joins TRBV19 to TRBJ2-5; TRBD1 agrees at 8 bases. The germline V gene has CDR1 LNHDA and CDR2 SQIVND (reference sequence). Trimming took 5 bases from V and 5 from J; bases not matched to a gene: 13. This CDR3 is built from 16 residues.

This clone appeared once. The CDR3 region has the DNA TGTGCCAGCAGTTCGGGGGCGCGCCGGAATGAGCAGTTCTTC. As protein: CASSSGARRNEQFF. The chain employs TRBV28 and TRBJ2-1, with D perhaps given as TRBD1 or TRBD2 (6 bases each). Deletions cut 4 bases from V and 7 bases from J, with 14 bases between. The CDR3 consists of 14 residues. Germline CDR1 is MDHEN and CDR2 is SYDVKM.